The rows below give T cell receptor beta chains drawn from one sample of a study of OX40 agonist ivuxolimab in advanced cancers. TCRdb keeps only in-frame clones here, not all; method: immunoSEQ multiplex PCR. The table shows about 86,000 clones, with roughly nine tenths occurring only once. Sequenced here: CD4+ or CD8+ T cells sorted from blood, sampled in a trial of the OX40 agonist ivuxolimab. Receptors were obtained from an adult with an advanced solid tumor such as melanoma, head and neck, liver or kidney cancer. CDR3s include the opening cysteine and the closing phenylalanine or tryptophan. D genes are given only for firm matches. Not all rows give a size; the values are once, few, many and, for expanded clones, a class.

v_call,d_call,j_call,clone_size,cdr3_nt,cdr3_aa
TRBV19,-,TRBJ1-5,-,TGTGCCAGTAGTCTCATCAATCAGCCCCAGCATTTT,CASSLINQPQHF
TRBV5-1,-,TRBJ2-2,-,TGCGCCAGCAGCTTACTAGTCGGGGACACCGGGGAGCTGTTTTTT,CASSLLVGDTGELFF
TRBV11-2,-,TRBJ1-1,-,TGTGCCAGCAGCTCAAACATACCGGGACCCTCGAATTGGCACACTGAAGCTTTCTTT,CASSSNIPGPSNWHTEAFF
TRBV28,-,TRBJ1-1,-,TGTGCCAGCAGACGAGGGGGAGTGAGAACTGAAGCTTTCTTT,CASRRGGVRTEAFF
TRBV7-9,TRBD1,TRBJ2-7,-,TGTGCCAGCAGCCCCGGACAGGGCTCCTCCTACGAGCAGTACTTC,CASSPGQGSSYEQYF
TRBV7-3,TRBD1,TRBJ2-7,-,TGTGCCAGCAGCTTAGAGGGGGCGCAGTACGAGCAGTACTTC,CASSLEGAQYEQYF
TRBV5-6,-,TRBJ2-7,-,TGTGCCAGCAGCCCAGGGGGGAGCTCCTACGAGCAGTACTTC,CASSPGGSSYEQYF
TRBV19,TRBD2,TRBJ2-7,-,TGTGCCAGCTATCCCACGGGAGGTACGGGAGGGCCGTCCTACGAGCAGTACTTC,CASYPTGGTGGPSYEQYF
TRBV15,TRBD2,TRBJ2-5,-,TGTGCCACCAGCAACCCCCCAGCGGGAGTTCCGGGGGAGACCCAGTACTTC,CATSNPPAGVPGETQYF
TRBV6-6,TRBD1,TRBJ2-5,-,TGTGCCAGCAGCCGAGGGACAGTTCAAGAGACCCAGTACTTC,CASSRGTVQETQYF
TRBV2,TRBD1,TRBJ1-5,-,TGTGCCAGCAGTGGAACAGGGGGAGAGCAGCCCCAGCATTTT,CASSGTGGEQPQHF
TRBV4-2,-,TRBJ2-7,-,TGTGCCAGCAGCCAACGTGGGAGCTCCTACGAGCAGTACTTC,CASSQRGSSYEQYF
TRBV7-9,-,TRBJ1-1,-,TGTGCCAGCACCCCGGGTGGGGCGGGGGGGAACACTGAAGCTTTCTTT,CASTPGGAGGNTEAFF
TRBV10-3,-,TRBJ2-7,-,TGTGCCATCAGTGTAAGGGCGTCCTACGAGCAGTACTTC,CAISVRASYEQYF
TRBV27,TRBD1,TRBJ1-1,-,TGTGCCAGCAGTCTGACTCAGGGGGGGATCACTGAAGCTTTCTTT,CASSLTQGGITEAFF
TRBV5-6,-,TRBJ2-7,-,TGTGCCAGCAGCCCCCCGCTGGGCGAAGCCTACGAGCAGTACTTC,CASSPPLGEAYEQYF
TRBV29-1,TRBD2,TRBJ2-7,-,TGCAGCGTTGCCCGCACTAGCGGGACACCCTACGAGCAGTACTTC,CSVARTSGTPYEQYF
TRBV11-1,TRBD2,TRBJ2-7,-,TGTGCCAGCAGCTTATCTTTAGCGGGAGTTTACGAGCAGTACTTC,CASSLSLAGVYEQYF
TRBV18,TRBD2,TRBJ2-1,-,TGTGCCAGCTCACCCTTCCAGCGGGAGTGGGCGGAGCAGTTCTTC,CASSPFQREWAEQFF
TRBV4-1,-,TRBJ2-7,-,TGCGCCAGCAGTAAGTCCCTCACCTACGAGCAGTACTTC,CASSKSLTYEQYF
TRBV7-9,-,TRBJ1-1,-,TGTGCCAGCAGCCAAGGGACCCCTGAAGCTTTCTTT,CASSQGTPEAFF
TRBV6-6,-,TRBJ2-7,-,TGTGCCAGCAGTTACTTACAGGAGTCCTACGAGCAGTACTTC,CASSYLQESYEQYF
TRBV4-1,-,TRBJ2-7,-,TGCGCCAGCAGCCAAGATTCAGGGTCCTACGAGCAGTACTTC,CASSQDSGSYEQYF
TRBV10-2,TRBD2,TRBJ2-1,-,TGCGCCAGCAGTGCCTTAGCGGGAGGGTCCAATGAGCAGTTCTTC,CASSALAGGSNEQFF
TRBV6-5,-,TRBJ1-4,-,TGTGCCAGCAGTTACGGGTCAGGGGTGAACGAAAAACTGTTTTTT,CASSYGSGVNEKLFF
TRBV9,TRBD1,TRBJ1-6,-,TGTGCCAGCAGCGATCCCGGGACAGGGGCATTGGGATCACCCCTCCACTTT,CASSDPGTGALGSPLHF
TRBV7-9,-,TRBJ2-2,-,TGTGCCAGCAGCCAGGGAGGGGGCACCACCGGGGAGCTGTTTTTT,CASSQGGGTTGELFF
TRBV6-5,TRBD1,TRBJ2-7,few,TGTGCCAGCGGGACAGGGGCCTACGAGCAGTACTTC,CASGTGAYEQYF
TRBV6-4,TRBD2,TRBJ2-1,-,TGTGCCAGCAGTGACTCACGGGGACTAGAGCAGTTCTTC,CASSDSRGLEQFF
TRBV29-1,TRBD2,TRBJ2-3,once,TGCAGCGTTGAGGTTAGCGGGAGGACAGATACGCAGTATTTT,CSVEVSGRTDTQYF
TRBV5-1,TRBD1,TRBJ2-7,-,TGCGCCAGCAGCTTGGCCGGGACAGGGCTGTACGAGCAGTACTTC,CASSLAGTGLYEQYF
TRBV5-5,-,TRBJ1-5,-,TGTGCCAGCAGCTTCAAGGGGAGTCAGTGGCAGCCCCAGCATTTT,CASSFKGSQWQPQHF
TRBV10-1,-,TRBJ2-2,-,TGCGCCAGCAGCCCGACTAGGAACACCGGGGAGCTGTTTTTT,CASSPTRNTGELFF
TRBV13,TRBD2,TRBJ2-2,-,TGTGCCAGCAGCTTCACACTAGCGGGAGTCGACACCGGGGAGCTGTTTTTT,CASSFTLAGVDTGELFF
TRBV5-4,-,TRBJ2-5,-,TGTGCCACATCCCCAGATGGAGCCCCAGAGACCCAGTACTTC,CATSPDGAPETQYF
TRBV28,-,TRBJ1-2,once,TGTGCCAGCAGTTACTTGAGGGGGACCCGTCCCTATGGCTACACCTTC,CASSYLRGTRPYGYTF
TRBV10-3,-,TRBJ1-1,few,TGTGCCATCAGCATGGGGAGGGAGAACACTGAAGCTTTCTTT,CAISMGRENTEAFF
TRBV5-1,-,TRBJ1-5,-,TGCGCCAGCAGCCGGGGAGCGGATCAGCCCCAGCATTTT,CASSRGADQPQHF